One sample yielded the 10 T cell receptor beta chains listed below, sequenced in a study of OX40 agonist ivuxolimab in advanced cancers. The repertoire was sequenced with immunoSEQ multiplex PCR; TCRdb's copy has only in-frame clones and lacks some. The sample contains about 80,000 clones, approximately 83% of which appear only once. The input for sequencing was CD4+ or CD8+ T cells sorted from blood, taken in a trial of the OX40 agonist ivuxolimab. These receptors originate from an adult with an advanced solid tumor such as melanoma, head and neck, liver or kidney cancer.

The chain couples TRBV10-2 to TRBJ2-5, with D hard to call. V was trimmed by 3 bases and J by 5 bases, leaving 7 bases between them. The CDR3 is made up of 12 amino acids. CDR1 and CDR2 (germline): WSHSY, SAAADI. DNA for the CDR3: TGCGCCAGCAGTGAAATTTCGGAGACCCAGTACTTC. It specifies CASSEISETQYF.

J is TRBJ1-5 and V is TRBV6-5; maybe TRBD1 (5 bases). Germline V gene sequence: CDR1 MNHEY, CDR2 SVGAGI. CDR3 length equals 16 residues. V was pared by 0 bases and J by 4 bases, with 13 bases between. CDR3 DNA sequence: TGTGCCAGCAGTTACTCCCCCCAGGGCATAAATCAGCCCCAGCATTTT. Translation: CASSYSPQGINQPQHF.

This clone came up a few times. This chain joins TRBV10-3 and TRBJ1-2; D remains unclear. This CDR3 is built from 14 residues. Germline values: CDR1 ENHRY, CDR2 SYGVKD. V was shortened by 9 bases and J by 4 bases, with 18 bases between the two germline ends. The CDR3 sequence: CAITPAQEIYGYTF. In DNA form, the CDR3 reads TGTGCCATAACTCCTGCGCAAGAAATCTATGGCTACACCTTC.

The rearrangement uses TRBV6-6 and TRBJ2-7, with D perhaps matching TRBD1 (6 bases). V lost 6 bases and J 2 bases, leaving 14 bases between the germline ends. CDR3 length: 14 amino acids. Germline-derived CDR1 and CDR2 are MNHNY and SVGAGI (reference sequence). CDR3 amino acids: CASRPTGWAYEQYF. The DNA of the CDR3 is TGTGCCAGCAGGCCGACAGGCTGGGCCTACGAGCAGTACTTC.

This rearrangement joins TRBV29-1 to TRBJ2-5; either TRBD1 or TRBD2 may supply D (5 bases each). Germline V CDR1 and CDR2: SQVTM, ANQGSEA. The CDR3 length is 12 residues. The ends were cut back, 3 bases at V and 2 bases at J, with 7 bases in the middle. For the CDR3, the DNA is TGCAGCGTTGAGGGGGAGCAAGAGACCCAGTACTTC. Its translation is CSVEGEQETQYF.

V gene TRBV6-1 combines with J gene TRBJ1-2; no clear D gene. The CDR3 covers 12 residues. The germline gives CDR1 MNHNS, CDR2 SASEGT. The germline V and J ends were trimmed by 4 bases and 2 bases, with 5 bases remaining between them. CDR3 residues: CASSAQNYGYTF. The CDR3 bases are TGTGCCAGCAGTGCTCAGAACTATGGCTACACCTTC.

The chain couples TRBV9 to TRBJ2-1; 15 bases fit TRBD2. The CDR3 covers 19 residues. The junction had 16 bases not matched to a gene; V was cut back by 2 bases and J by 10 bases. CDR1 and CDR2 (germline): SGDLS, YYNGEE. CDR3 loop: CASSVLAGTSGRKSKEQFF. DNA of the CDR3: TGTGCCAGCAGCGTTCTAGCCGGGACTAGCGGGAGGAAGAGTAAGGAGCAGTTCTTC.

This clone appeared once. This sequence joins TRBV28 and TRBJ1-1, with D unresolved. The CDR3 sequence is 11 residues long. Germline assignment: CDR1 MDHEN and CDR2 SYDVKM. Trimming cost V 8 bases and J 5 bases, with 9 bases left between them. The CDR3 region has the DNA TGTGCCAGCCCCCTTAAAACTGAAGCTTTCTTT. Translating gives CASPLKTEAFF.

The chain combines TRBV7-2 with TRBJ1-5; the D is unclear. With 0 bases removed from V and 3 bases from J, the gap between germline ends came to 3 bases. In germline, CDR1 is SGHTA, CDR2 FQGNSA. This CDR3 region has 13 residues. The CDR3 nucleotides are TGTGCCAGCAGCTTAGCGGACAATCAGCCCCAGCATTTT. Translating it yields CASSLADNQPQHF.

The CDR3: CASSSPGASGMEAFF. Here the CDR3 DNA reads TGTGCCAGCAGCTCCCCCGGGGCCTCCGGGATGGAAGCTTTCTTT. The rearrangement links TRBV5-4 to TRBJ1-1; maybe TRBD1 (5 bases). Trimming took off 3 bases at V and 8 bases at J, with 20 bases between the two ends. The CDR3 spans 15 residues. From germline, CDR1 is SGHNT and CDR2 YYREEE (reference sequence).